Below, 17 T cell receptor beta chains from the same sample are listed, as sequenced in a study of blood T cell repertoires in COVID-19. Measured with immunoSEQ multiplex PCR; TCRdb has only the in-frame clones, and not every one. The sample includes roughly 72,000 clones, roughly 85% of them seen just once. Sample: peripheral blood. The receptor source for this set is a human donor in a cohort sampled during active COVID-19.

This chain connects TRBV6-5 to TRBJ1-4, with 7 positions matching TRBD1. V was clipped by 4 bases and J by 8 bases; unmatched bases: 7. The CDR3 contains 14 residues. The germline V gene has CDR1 MNHEY and CDR2 SVGAGI. The CDR3 DNA is TGTGCCAGCAGTTCGACAGGGTTAGGGGAAAAACTGTTTTTT. This sequence encodes CASSSTGLGEKLFF.

This chain connects TRBV6-2 or TRBV6-3 to TRBJ2-1; perhaps TRBD1 as D (6 bases). Germline lookup yields CDR1 MNHEY and CDR2 SVGEGT. The CDR3 is 17 amino acids. V dropped 5 bases and J dropped 4 bases, with 21 bases sitting between them. CDR3 in amino acids: CASSVTARGSKYNEQFF. CDR3 bases: TGTGCCAGCAGTGTGACGGCAAGGGGGAGTAAGTACAATGAGCAGTTCTTC.

The rearrangement joins TRBV6-5 to TRBJ1-3, with 8 positions matching TRBD1. Germline CDR1 reads MNHEY; CDR2 reads SVGAGI. J gave up 0 bases and V 6 bases, and 4 bases lay outside the gene matches. This CDR3 has 15 residues. CDR3 DNA: TGTGCCAGCAGGGGACAGGCTCTCTCTGGAAACACCATATATTTT. It specifies CASRGQALSGNTIYF.

This sequence joins TRBV7-2 and TRBJ1-2; D unresolved. CDR1 and CDR2 from the germline V gene are SGHTA and FQGNSA. The CDR3 has 14 amino acids. Trimming took 5 bases from V and 4 from J, leaving 14 bases between them. The CDR3 DNA reads as TGTGCCAGCAGCCTCGCTGGAGAGTTCTATGGCTACACCTTC. Its protein is CASSLAGEFYGYTF.

In its sample, this clone ranks as medium-sized (0.01 to 0.1%). The rearrangement uses TRBV4-3 and TRBJ2-7; 7 bases fit TRBD1. Per the germline V gene, CDR1 is LGHNA and CDR2 is YSLEER. There are 15 residues in the CDR3. The ends lost 3 bases at V and 6 bases at J; junction bases unmatched: 11. Here the CDR3 DNA reads TGCGCCAGCAGCCAGCAACCCTGGGACAGTACCGAGCAGTACTTC. This translates into CASSQQPWDSTEQYF.

This chain joins TRBV18 and TRBJ1-1, with TRBD1 as a possible D gene (6 bases). With 2 bases removed from V and 5 bases from J, the gap between germline ends came to 9 bases. Germline V CDR1 and CDR2: KGHSH, LQKENI. The CDR3 is 13 amino acids. CDR3 DNA: TGTGCCAGCTCACCAAACAGGGAGACTGAAGCTTTCTTT. Encoded protein: CASSPNRETEAFF.

The chain links TRBV7-2 to TRBJ2-5; 15 bases match TRBD2. In germline, CDR1 is SGHTA, CDR2 FQGNSA. The CDR3 extends over 18 amino acids. The junction had 11 bases not matched to a gene; V was cut back by 4 bases and J by 5 bases. The CDR3 nucleotides are TGTGCCAGCAGCTCGCCGGGACTAGCGGGAGGCGGTTGGGAGACCCAGTACTTC. It codes for CASSSPGLAGGGWETQYF.

The chain is built from TRBV14 and TRBJ2-1; D call uncertain. Germline-derived CDR1 and CDR2 are SGHDN and FVKESK. V was trimmed by 1 base and J by 8 bases, leaving 12 bases between them. The CDR3 totals 14 residues. The chain's CDR3 is CASSQAGSGDEQFF. The CDR3 coding sequence is TGTGCCAGCAGCCAAGCTGGAAGTGGAGATGAGCAGTTCTTC.

J is TRBJ2-3 and V is TRBV4-1; tentative D call: TRBD2 (6 bases). The V gene lost 3 bases and the J gene lost 1 base, with 14 bases spanning the gap. There are 16 residues in the CDR3. The germline V gene has CDR1 MGHRA and CDR2 YSYEKL. The CDR3: CASSHTLAFGTDTQYF. In DNA, the CDR3 is TGCGCCAGCAGCCATACTCTAGCGTTCGGCACAGATACGCAGTATTTT.

A word on this clone: This sample also contains other DNA sequences that code for the same CDR3. J is TRBJ1-1 and V is TRBV18; no definite D call. Per the germline V gene, CDR1 is KGHSH and CDR2 is LQKENI. The CDR3 is 13 amino acids. Trimming cost V 4 bases and J 2 bases, with 8 bases left between them. The CDR3 here is CASSLQENTEAFF. CDR3 bases: TGTGCCAGCTCACTCCAGGAAAACACTGAAGCTTTCTTT.

The gene calls are TRBV18 and TRBJ1-1; the D gene is possibly TRBD1 (6 bases). The CDR3 is 16 residues long. With 1 base removed from V and 0 bases from J, the gap between germline ends came to 12 bases. Per the germline V gene, CDR1 is KGHSH and CDR2 is LQKENI. CDR3 DNA: TGTGCCAGCTCACCACTCCCGACAGGCCTGAACACTGAAGCTTTCTTT. It encodes CASSPLPTGLNTEAFF.

This clone was counted once. The V and J genes are TRBV28 and TRBJ2-1; 8 bases are a match to TRBD1. Looked up from germline, CDR1 is MDHEN and CDR2 is SYDVKM. The V segment lost 6 bases and the J segment 10 bases; nucleotides outside the gene matches: 11. The CDR3 has 14 residues. The CDR3 DNA follows: TGTGCCAGCAGAAACGCCCCGGACAGGGACGAGCAGTTCTTC. Protein product: CASRNAPDRDEQFF.

The CDR3 region is CASSQEGRASETQYF. The CDR3 DNA reads as TGCGCCAGCAGCCAAGAGGGTCGCGCTAGCGAGACCCAGTACTTC. The chain carries TRBV4-1 and TRBJ2-5; a weak D match, TRBD2 (5 bases). With 0 bases removed from V and 5 bases from J, the gap between germline ends came to 13 bases. This CDR3 is 15 amino acids long. The V gene's germline CDR1 is MGHRA and CDR2 YSYEKL.

Concerning this clone: One junction end disagrees with the germline gene, perhaps due to a read error. The V call is TRBV7-9, the J call TRBJ1-1; D is unresolved. Germline CDR1 and CDR2: SEHNR and FQNEAQ (reference sequence). The CDR3 runs 8 residues. The CDR3 reads CASSLYTF. CDR3 DNA sequence: TGTGCCAGCAGCTTATACACATTT.

The V call is TRBV7-3, the J call TRBJ2-5; weak D call: TRBD1 (6 bases). The CDR3 loop spans 13 amino acids. V was clipped by 2 bases and J by 4 bases, with 8 bases between them. CDR1 is SGHTA and CDR2 is FQGTGA in the germline V gene. This CDR3 reads CASSLLGGETQYF. Written as DNA, the CDR3 is TGTGCCAGCAGCTTACTAGGGGGAGAGACCCAGTACTTC.

V is TRBV20-1 and J is TRBJ2-1; tentative D call: TRBD2 (5 bases). The germline gives CDR1 DFQATT, CDR2 SNEGSKA (reference sequence). V dropped 3 bases and J dropped 1 base, with 10 bases sitting between them. The CDR3 has 14 residues. The CDR3 here is CSASLRGSYNEQFF. DNA for the CDR3: TGCAGTGCTAGTTTACGGGGTTCCTACAATGAGCAGTTCTTC.

The V call is TRBV6-5, the J call TRBJ1-1, with D possibly being TRBD1 (6 bases). Germline CDR1 and CDR2: MNHEY and SVGAGI. Trimming stripped 8 bases from V and 10 bases from J, with 17 bases between. This CDR3 spans 12 amino acids. CDR3 sequence: CASQTGQGGAFF. As DNA, the CDR3 is TGTGCCAGCCAGACAGGCCAAGGTGGAGCTTTCTTT.